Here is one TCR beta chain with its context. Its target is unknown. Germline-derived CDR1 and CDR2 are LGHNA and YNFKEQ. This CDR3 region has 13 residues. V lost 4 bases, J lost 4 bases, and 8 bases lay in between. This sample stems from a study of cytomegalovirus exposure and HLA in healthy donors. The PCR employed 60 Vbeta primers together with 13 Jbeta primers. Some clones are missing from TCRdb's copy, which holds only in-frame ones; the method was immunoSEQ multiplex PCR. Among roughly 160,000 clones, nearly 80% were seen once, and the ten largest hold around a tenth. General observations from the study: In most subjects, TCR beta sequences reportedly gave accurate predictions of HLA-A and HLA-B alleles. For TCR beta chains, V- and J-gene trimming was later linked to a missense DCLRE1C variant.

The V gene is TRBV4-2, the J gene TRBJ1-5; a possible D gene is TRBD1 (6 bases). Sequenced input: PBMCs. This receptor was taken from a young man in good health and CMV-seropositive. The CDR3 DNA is TGTGCCAGCAGCCCGGACAGTAATCAGCCCCAGCATTTT. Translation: CASSPDSNQPQHF.